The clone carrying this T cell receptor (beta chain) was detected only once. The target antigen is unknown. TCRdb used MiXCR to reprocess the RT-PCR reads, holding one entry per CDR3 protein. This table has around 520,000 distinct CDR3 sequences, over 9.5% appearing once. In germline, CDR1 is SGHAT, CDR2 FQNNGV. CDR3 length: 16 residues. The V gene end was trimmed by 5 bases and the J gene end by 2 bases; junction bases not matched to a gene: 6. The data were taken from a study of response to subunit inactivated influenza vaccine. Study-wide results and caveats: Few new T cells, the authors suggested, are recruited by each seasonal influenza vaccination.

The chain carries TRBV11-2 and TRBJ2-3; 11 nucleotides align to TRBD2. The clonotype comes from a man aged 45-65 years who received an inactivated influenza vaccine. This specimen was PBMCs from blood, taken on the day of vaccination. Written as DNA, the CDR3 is TGTGCCAGCAGCATACTAGCGGGGGTAACCACAGATACGCAGTATTTT. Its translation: CASSILAGVTTDTQYF.